This T cell receptor (beta chain) was found in a study of blood T cell repertoires in COVID-19. Measured with immunoSEQ multiplex PCR; TCRdb has only the in-frame clones, and not every one. This table holds some 200,000 clones, about nine tenths found once. The study recruited people aged about 18 to 95 years across 20 to 30 US areas. Cohort assignment relied on participant-reported clinical history. Germline loops: CDR1 KGHSH, CDR2 LQKENI. V lost 3 bases and J lost 3, with 9 bases in between. The CDR3 extends over 14 amino acids. This TCR was recovered from a woman in her thirties who had recovered from COVID-19. This chain uses TRBV18 with TRBJ1-5; D gene unclear. Sequenced input: PBMCs or T cells enriched from blood (not recorded which). This CDR3 reads CASSPGRDNQPQHF. For the CDR3, the DNA is TGTGCCAGCTCACCTGGACGGGACAATCAGCCCCAGCATTTT.